This entry lists 11 T cell receptor beta chains sequenced from one sample in a study of cytomegalovirus exposure and HLA in healthy donors. Primers included in the PCR were 60 Vbeta and 13 Jbeta primers. Assay used: immunoSEQ multiplex PCR; TCRdb lists only in-frame clones, some missing. The sample contains some 120,000 clones, around three quarters of which appear only once. Sample: PBMCs. These receptors all come from a man aged 18-30 years in good health and CMV-seropositive.

This rearrangement joins TRBV5-1 to TRBJ1-1; maybe TRBD1 (6 bases). This CDR3 is built from 14 residues. Germline loops: CDR1 SGHRS, CDR2 YFSETQ. V was cut by 6 bases and J by 0 bases, with 12 bases left in between. CDR3 loop: CASIQGGLNTEAFF. In nucleotides, the CDR3 is TGCGCCAGCATCCAAGGGGGTCTGAACACTGAAGCTTTCTTT.

The chain has TRBV5-6 and TRBJ2-1; D gene unclear. V gave up 0 bases and J gave up 12 bases, with 7 bases separating them. This CDR3 is 11 amino acids long. Germline-derived CDR1 and CDR2 are SGHDT and YYEEEE. DNA for the CDR3: TGTGCCAGCAGCTTGGTGCAGGTGCAGTTCTTC. Translation gives CASSLVQVQFF. Combining the CDR3 with reference TRBV5-6 and TRBJ2-1 gives the whole variable domain DAGVTQSPTHLIKTRGQQVTLRCSPKSGHDTVSWYQQALGQGPQFIFQYYEEEERQRGNFPDRFSGHQFPNYSSELNVNALLLGDSALYLCASSLVQVQFFGPGTRLTVL.

This clone came up once. The rearrangement links TRBV29-1 to TRBJ2-1, with D maybe TRBD1 (6 bases). Looked up from germline, CDR1 is SQVTM and CDR2 is ANQGSEA. V was shortened by 5 bases and J by 12 bases, with 20 bases between the two germline ends. The CDR3 runs to 13 residues. DNA for the CDR3: TGCAGCGTTCTAACCCCAACAGGGAAGGGGCAGTTCTTC. Translated, it gives CSVLTPTGKGQFF.

The chain combines TRBV9 with TRBJ2-1; a weak D match, TRBD2 (5 bases). The CDR3 runs 17 residues. Germline V lookup: CDR1 SGDLS, CDR2 YYNGEE. The V end lost 4 bases, the J end lost 1 base, and 18 bases lay between the germline ends. The chain's CDR3 is CASSTPEAGESYNEQFF. The CDR3 DNA follows: TGTGCCAGCAGCACCCCGGAGGCAGGCGAATCCTACAATGAGCAGTTCTTC.

In its sample, this clone was seen once. The chain recombines TRBV6-5 with TRBJ2-3, with 7 nucleotides matching TRBD2. Germline CDR1 MNHEY, CDR2 SVGAGI. Trimming at V came to 7 bases and at J to 2 bases, leaving 6 bases not matched to a gene. CDR3 length: 14 amino acids. The CDR3, as DNA: TGTGCCAGCACTAAGGGACTACCCACAGATACGCAGTATTTT. This sequence encodes CASTKGLPTDTQYF.

This chain joins TRBV6-1 and TRBJ2-2; D unresolved. CDR3 length: 12 amino acids. Germline V lookup: CDR1 MNHNS, CDR2 SASEGT. Trimming took 6 bases from V and 4 from J, leaving 6 bases between them. The CDR3 DNA follows: TGTGCCAGCAGCTTTTCCACCGGGGAGCTGTTTTTT. Protein product: CASSFSTGELFF.

The rearrangement uses TRBV6-5 and TRBJ1-5; 10 positions match TRBD1. The J segment lost 3 bases and the V segment lost 6 bases, leaving 2 bases of the junction unmatched. Germline CDR1 is MNHEY and CDR2 is SVGAGI. The CDR3 has 14 residues. The CDR3 nucleotides read TGTGCCAGCAGGGGACAGGGGAACAATCAGCCCCAGCATTTT. Amino acids: CASRGQGNNQPQHF.

The chain employs TRBV30 and TRBJ1-1; 10 positions match TRBD1. The CDR3 contains 13 residues. Germline values: CDR1 GTSNPN, CDR2 SVGIG (reference sequence). V lost 1 base and J lost 5; bases outside the gene matches: 1. The CDR3 DNA reads as TGTGCCTGGAGTGGACAGGGGGCGACTGAAGCTTTCTTT. Translated, it gives CAWSGQGATEAFF.

This clone is a singleton in its sample. Distinct nucleotide sequences in the sample also encode this CDR3. V gene TRBV11-2 combines with J gene TRBJ1-2; D is possibly TRBD1 (5 bases). The V end was cut by 5 bases, the J end by 4 bases, with 17 bases between. Germline V gene lookup returns CDR1 SGHAT and CDR2 FQNNGV. The CDR3 spans 15 residues. Here the CDR3 DNA reads TGTGCCAGCAGCACCACCTCGGGGGAGGGCTATGGCTACACCTTC. Amino acids: CASSTTSGEGYGYTF.

As regards this clone: At one of its ends the junction is not consistent with the germline gene, which may arise from a read error. This CDR3 is CSSSSTYRGYSYNEQFF. DNA for the CDR3: TGTTCCAGCAGTTCCACATACAGGGGGTACTCCTACAATGAGCAGTTCTTC. The chain recombines TRBV7-9 with TRBJ2-1, with 8 nucleotides matching TRBD1. Germline CDR1 is SEHNR and CDR2 is FQNEAQ (reference sequence). CDR3 length: 17 residues.

The J gene is TRBJ1-2, the V gene TRBV5-4; 9 bases fit TRBD1. CDR1 is SGHNT and CDR2 is YYREEE in the germline V gene (reference sequence). J was trimmed by 6 bases and V by 4 bases; bases with no gene match: 4. The CDR3 contains 13 residues. The CDR3, as DNA: TGTGCCAGCAGCGACAGGGGGACACATGGCTACACCTTC. Translating gives CASSDRGTHGYTF. Complete variable domain (other parts from reference TRBV5-4 and TRBJ1-2): ETGVTQSPTHLIKTRGQQVTLRCSSQSGHNTVSWYQQALGQGPQFIFQYYREEENGRGNFPPRFSGLQFPNYSSELNVNALELDDSALYLCASSDRGTHGYTFGSGTRLTVV.